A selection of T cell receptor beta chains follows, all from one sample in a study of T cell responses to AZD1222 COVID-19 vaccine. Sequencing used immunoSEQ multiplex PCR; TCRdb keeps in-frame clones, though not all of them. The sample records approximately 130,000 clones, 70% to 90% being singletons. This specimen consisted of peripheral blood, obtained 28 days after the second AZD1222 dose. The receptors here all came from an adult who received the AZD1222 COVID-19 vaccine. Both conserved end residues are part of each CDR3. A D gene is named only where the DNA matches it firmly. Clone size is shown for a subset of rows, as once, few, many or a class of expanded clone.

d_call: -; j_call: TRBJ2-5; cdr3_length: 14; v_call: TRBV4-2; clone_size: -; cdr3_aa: CASSPGTPQETQYF; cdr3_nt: TGTGCCAGCAGCCCCGGGACCCCCCAAGAGACCCAGTACTTC
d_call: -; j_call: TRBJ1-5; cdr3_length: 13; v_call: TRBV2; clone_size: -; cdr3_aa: CASSLGVRQPQHF; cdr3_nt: TGTGCCAGCAGTTTGGGAGTCAGGCAGCCCCAGCATTTT
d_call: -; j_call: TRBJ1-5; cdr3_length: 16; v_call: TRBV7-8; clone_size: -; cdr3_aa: CASSWGEAGYNQPQHF; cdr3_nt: TGTGCCAGCAGTTGGGGGGAGGCAGGGTACAATCAGCCCCAGCATTTT
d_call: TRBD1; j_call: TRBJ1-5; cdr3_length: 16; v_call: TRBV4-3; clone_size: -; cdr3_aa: CASSQENDGGGQPQHF; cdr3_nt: TGCGCCAGCAGCCAAGAAAATGATGGAGGGGGCCAGCCCCAGCATTTT
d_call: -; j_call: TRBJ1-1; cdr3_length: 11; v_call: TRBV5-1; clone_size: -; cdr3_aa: CASSLQGEAFF; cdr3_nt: TGCGCCAGCAGCTTGCAGGGCGAAGCTTTCTTT
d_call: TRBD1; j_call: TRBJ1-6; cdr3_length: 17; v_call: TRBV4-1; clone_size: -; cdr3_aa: CASSQFPRDRSNSPLHF; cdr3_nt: TGCGCCAGCAGCCAATTTCCCCGGGACAGATCTAATTCACCCCTCCACTTT
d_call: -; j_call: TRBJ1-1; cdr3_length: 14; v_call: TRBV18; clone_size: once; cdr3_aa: CASSPTVRNTEAFF; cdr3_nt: TGTGCCAGCTCACCAACAGTTAGGAACACTGAAGCTTTCTTT
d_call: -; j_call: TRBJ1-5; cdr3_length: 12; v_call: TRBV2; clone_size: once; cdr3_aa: CASETPNQPQHF; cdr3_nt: TGTGCCAGTGAGACACCGAATCAGCCCCAGCATTTT
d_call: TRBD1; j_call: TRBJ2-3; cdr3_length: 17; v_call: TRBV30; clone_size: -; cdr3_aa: CAWSVLSGTASTDTQYF; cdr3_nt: TGTGCCTGGAGTGTCCTTTCCGGGACAGCAAGCACAGATACGCAGTATTTT
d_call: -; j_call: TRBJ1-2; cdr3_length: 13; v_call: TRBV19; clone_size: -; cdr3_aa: CASSLQGGIGYTF; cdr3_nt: TGTGCCAGCTCACTTCAGGGTGGTATAGGCTACACCTTC
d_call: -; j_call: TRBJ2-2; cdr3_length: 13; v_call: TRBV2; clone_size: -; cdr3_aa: CASSEESTGELFF; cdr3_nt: TGTGCCAGCAGTGAAGAGAGCACCGGGGAGCTGTTTTTT
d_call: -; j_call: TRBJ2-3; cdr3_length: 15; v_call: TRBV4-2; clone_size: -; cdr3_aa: CASSQSHGGTDTQYF; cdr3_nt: TGTGCCAGCAGCCAAAGCCACGGGGGCACAGATACGCAGTATTTT
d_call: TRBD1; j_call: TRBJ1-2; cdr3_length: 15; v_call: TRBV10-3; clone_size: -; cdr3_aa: CAIRTGQGMDYGYTF; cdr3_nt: TGTGCCATCAGGACGGGACAGGGGATGGACTATGGCTACACCTTC
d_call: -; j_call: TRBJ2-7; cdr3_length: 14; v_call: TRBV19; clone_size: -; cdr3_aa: CASSTATVDYEQYF; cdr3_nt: TGTGCCAGTAGTACGGCGACGGTAGACTACGAGCAGTACTTC
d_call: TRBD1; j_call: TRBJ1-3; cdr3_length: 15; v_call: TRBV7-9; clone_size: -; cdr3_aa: CASSLLTGSGNTIYF; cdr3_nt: TGTGCCAGCAGCTTGTTGACAGGGTCAGGAAACACCATATATTTT
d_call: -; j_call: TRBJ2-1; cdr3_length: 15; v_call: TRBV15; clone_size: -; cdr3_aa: CATSRAGALRNEQFF; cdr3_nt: TGTGCCACCAGCAGAGCGGGGGCTCTACGGAATGAGCAGTTCTTC
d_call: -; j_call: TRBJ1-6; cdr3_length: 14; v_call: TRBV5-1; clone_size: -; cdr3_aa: CASSRSGSNSPLHF; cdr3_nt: TGCGCCAGCAGTAGGTCAGGGTCAAATTCACCCCTCCACTTT
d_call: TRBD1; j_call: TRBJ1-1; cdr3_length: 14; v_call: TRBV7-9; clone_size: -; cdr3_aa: CASRFGTANTEAFF; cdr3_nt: TGTGCCAGCCGCTTCGGGACAGCAAACACTGAAGCTTTCTTT
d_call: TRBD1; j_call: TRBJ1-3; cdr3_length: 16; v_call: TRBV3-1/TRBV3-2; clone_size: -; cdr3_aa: CASSRGDSQSGNTIYF; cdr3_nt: TGTGCCAGCAGCCGAGGGGACAGTCAGTCTGGAAACACCATATATTTT
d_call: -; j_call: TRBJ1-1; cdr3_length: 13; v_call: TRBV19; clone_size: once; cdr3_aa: CASSRVRDTEAFF; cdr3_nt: TGTGCCAGTTCTCGGGTCCGGGACACTGAAGCTTTCTTT
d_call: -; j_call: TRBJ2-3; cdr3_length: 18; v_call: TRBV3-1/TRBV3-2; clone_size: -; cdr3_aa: CASSQDVTVPRGGDTQYF; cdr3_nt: TGTGCCAGCAGCCAAGATGTCACGGTCCCTAGAGGGGGTGATACGCAGTATTTT
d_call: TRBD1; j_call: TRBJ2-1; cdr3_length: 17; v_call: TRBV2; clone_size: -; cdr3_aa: CASSERQGVSSYNEQFF; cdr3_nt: TGTGCCAGCAGTGAGAGACAGGGGGTCTCGTCCTACAATGAGCAGTTCTTC
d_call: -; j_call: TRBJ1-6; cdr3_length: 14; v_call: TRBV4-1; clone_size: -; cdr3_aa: CASSQLGSNSPLHF; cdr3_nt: TGCGCCAGCAGCCAACTAGGAAGCAATTCACCCCTCCACTTT
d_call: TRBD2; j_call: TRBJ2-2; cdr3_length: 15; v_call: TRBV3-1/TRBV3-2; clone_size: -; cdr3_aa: CASSGGRANTGELFF; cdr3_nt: TGTGCCAGCAGTGGCGGGAGGGCGAACACCGGGGAGCTGTTTTTT
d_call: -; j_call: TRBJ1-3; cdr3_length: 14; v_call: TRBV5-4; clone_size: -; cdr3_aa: CASSLPDSGNTIYF; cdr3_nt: TGTGCCAGCAGCTTACCTGACTCTGGAAACACCATATATTTT
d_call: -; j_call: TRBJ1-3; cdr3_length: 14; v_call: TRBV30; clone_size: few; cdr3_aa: CAWKDKGLRNTIYF; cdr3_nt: TGTGCCTGGAAAGATAAAGGTTTGCGAAACACCATATATTTT
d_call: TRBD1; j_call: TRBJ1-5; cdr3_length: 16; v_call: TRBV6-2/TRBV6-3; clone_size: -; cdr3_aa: CASSYLKTGANQPQHF; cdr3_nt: TGTGCCAGCAGTTACCTAAAGACAGGGGCGAATCAGCCCCAGCATTTT
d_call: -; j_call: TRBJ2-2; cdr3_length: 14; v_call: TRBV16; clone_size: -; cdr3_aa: CASSQVSATGELFF; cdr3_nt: TGTGCCAGCAGCCAAGTCTCAGCCACCGGGGAGCTGTTTTTT
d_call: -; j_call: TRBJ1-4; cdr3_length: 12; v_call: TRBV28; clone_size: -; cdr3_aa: CASSSYNEKLFF; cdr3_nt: TGTGCCAGCAGTTCATATAATGAAAAACTGTTTTTT
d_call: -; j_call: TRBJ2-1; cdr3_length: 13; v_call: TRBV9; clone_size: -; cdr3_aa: CASSTGTKNEQFF; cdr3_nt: TGTGCCAGCAGCACAGGGACTAAAAATGAGCAGTTCTTC
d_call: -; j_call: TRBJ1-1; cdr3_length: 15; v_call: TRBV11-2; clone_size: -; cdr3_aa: CASSPPTGGNTEAFF; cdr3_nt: TGTGCCAGCAGCCCCCCGACAGGAGGGAACACTGAAGCTTTCTTT
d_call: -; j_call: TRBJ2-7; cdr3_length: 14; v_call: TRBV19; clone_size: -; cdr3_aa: CASSIGEGPYEQYF; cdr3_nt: TGTGCCAGTAGTATTGGCGAGGGGCCCTACGAGCAGTACTTC
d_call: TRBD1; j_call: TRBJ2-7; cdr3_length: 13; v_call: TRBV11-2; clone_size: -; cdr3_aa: CASSRDRGYEQYF; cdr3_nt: TGTGCCAGCAGTAGGGACAGGGGCTACGAGCAGTACTTC
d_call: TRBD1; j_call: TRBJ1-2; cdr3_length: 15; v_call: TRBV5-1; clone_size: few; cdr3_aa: CASSRSGDRGHGYTF; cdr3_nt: TGCGCCAGCAGTCGGTCAGGCGACAGGGGCCATGGCTACACCTTC
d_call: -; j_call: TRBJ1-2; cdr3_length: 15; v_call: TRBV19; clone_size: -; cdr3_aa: CASSPRVGLNYGYTF; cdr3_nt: TGTGCCAGTAGTCCTCGGGTAGGGCTCAACTATGGCTACACCTTC
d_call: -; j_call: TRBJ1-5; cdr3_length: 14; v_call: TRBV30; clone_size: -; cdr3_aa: CATGGQDSNQPQHF; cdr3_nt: TGTGCTACGGGAGGTCAGGATAGCAATCAGCCCCAGCATTTT
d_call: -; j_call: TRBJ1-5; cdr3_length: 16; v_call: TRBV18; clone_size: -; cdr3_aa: CASSPTGWLSNQPQHF; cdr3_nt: TGTGCCAGCTCACCCACCGGGTGGCTTAGCAATCAGCCCCAGCATTTT
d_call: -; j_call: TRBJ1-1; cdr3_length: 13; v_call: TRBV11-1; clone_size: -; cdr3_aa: CASSYTGSFEAFF; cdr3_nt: TGTGCCAGCAGCTATACGGGAAGTTTTGAAGCTTTCTTT
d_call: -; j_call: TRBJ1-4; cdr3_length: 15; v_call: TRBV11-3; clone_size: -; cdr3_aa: CASSLGEGKDEKLFF; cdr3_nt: TGTGCCAGCAGCTTAGGGGAGGGAAAGGACGAAAAACTGTTTTTT
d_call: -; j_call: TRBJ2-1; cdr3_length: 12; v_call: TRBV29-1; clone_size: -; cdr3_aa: CSVEIQPNEQFF; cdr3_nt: TGCAGCGTTGAAATACAGCCTAATGAGCAGTTCTTC
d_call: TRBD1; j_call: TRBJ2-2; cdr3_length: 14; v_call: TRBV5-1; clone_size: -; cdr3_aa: CASSRDREIGELFF; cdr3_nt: TGCGCCAGCAGTCGGGACAGGGAGATCGGGGAGCTGTTTTTT
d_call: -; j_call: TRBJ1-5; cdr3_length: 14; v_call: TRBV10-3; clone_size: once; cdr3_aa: CAISEGAGNQPQHF; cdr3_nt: TGTGCCATCAGTGAGGGGGCAGGGAATCAGCCCCAGCATTTT
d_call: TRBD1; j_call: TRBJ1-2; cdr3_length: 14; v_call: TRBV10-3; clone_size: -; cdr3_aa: CAISGDRESGGYTF; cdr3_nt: TGTGCCATCAGTGGGGACAGGGAATCTGGTGGCTACACCTTC
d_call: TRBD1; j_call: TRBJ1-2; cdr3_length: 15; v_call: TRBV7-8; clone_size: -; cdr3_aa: CASSSGTGMGNGYTF; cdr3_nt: TGTGCCAGCAGCTCTGGGACAGGGATGGGCAATGGCTACACCTTC
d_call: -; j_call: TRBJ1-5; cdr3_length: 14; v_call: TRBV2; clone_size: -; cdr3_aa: CASSEQGSSQPQHF; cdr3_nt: TGTGCCAGCAGTGAACAGGGGTCGAGTCAGCCCCAGCATTTT
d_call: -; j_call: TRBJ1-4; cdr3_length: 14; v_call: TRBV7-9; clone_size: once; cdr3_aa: CASTHGRENEKLFF; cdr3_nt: TGTGCCAGCACCCACGGTAGAGAGAATGAAAAACTGTTTTTT
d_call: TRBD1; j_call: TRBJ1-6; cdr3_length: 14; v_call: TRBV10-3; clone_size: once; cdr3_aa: CATHEDRLIGALHF; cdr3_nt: TGTGCCACTCACGAGGACAGGCTAATTGGGGCCCTCCACTTT
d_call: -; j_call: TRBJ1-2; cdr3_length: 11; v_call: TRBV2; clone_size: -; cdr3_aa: CASSPPGSYTF; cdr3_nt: TGTGCCAGCAGCCCCCCCGGGAGCTACACCTTC
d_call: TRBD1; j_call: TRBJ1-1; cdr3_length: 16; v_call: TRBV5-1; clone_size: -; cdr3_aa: CASSSLTGAVGTEAFF; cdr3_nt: TGCGCCAGCAGCTCCCTAACAGGGGCAGTGGGAACTGAAGCTTTCTTT
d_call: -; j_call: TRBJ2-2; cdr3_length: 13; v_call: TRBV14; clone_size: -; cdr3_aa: CASSRQGTGELFF; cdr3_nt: TGTGCCAGCAGTCGGCAAGGAACCGGGGAGCTGTTTTTT
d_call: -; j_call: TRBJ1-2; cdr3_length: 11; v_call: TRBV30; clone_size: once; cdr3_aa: CAWSDSYGYTF; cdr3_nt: TGTGCCTGGAGCGACTCTTATGGCTACACCTTC
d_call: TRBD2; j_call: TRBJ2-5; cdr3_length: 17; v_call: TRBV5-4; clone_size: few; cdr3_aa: CASSRRTSGGRGETQYF; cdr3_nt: TGTGCCAGCAGCCGGAGGACTAGCGGGGGCCGGGGGGAGACCCAGTACTTC